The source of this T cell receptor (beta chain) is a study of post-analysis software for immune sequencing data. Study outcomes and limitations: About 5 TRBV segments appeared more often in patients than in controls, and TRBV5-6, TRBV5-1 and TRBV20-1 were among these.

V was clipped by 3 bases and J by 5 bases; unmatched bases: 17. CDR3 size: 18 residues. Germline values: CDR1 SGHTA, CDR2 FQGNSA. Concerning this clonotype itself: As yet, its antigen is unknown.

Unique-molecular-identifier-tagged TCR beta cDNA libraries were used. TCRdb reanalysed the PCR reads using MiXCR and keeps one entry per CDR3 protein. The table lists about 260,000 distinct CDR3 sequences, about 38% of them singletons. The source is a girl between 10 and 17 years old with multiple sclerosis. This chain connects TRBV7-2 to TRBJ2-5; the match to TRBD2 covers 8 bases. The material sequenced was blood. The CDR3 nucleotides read TGTGCCAGCAGCTTTAAAGGGACTAGTCGACCCTTACAGGAGACCCAGTACTTC. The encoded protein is CASSFKGTSRPLQETQYF.